Listed below are T cell receptor beta chains from one sample, sequenced in a study of beta chain features in type 1 diabetes. The method was immunoSEQ multiplex PCR; TCRdb's version includes in-frame clones alone and lacks a portion of them. The profile covers more than 300,000 clones, with roughly 12% appearing a single time and about 0.01% taken by the ten largest. The specimen sequenced was naive CD4+ T cells from blood. Every receptor here comes from a woman aged 18-35 years with type 1 diabetes. The CDR3 runs from the conserved cysteine through the conserved F or W. A D gene is named only where the DNA matches it firmly. Some rows mark clone size as missing; the rest say once, few, many or name a class of expanded clone.

NA TRBJ1-4 TRBV28 NA TGTGCCAGCTCACAGGAAATACTGTTTTTT CASSQEILFF
TRBD2 TRBJ2-5 TRBV7-6 few TGTGCCAGCAGCTTAGCCGGCGGGGGGCTTAAAGAGACCCAGTACTTC CASSLAGGGLKETQYF
TRBD2 TRBJ2-1 TRBV7-2 NA TGTGCCAGCAGGGGACTAGCGGTTAATGAGCAGTTCTTC CASRGLAVNEQFF
NA TRBJ2-3 TRBV2 NA TGTGCCAGTGGGGGAGGCACAAGCACAGATACGCAGTATTTT CASGGGTSTDTQYF
TRBD2 TRBJ2-3 TRBV9 NA TGTGCCAGCAGCGCCGGGACTAGCAGCACAGATACGCAGTATTTT CASSAGTSSTDTQYF
NA TRBJ2-1 TRBV30 few TGTGCCTGGAGTGCTTCCCAAACCTCCTCTAGCGTGCGGGAGCAGTTCTTC CAWSASQTSSSVREQFF
TRBD1 TRBJ2-7 TRBV14 NA TGTGCCAGCAGCCACTACAGGGGGCGCGTTTGGGAGCAGTACTTC CASSHYRGRVWEQYF
TRBD2 TRBJ2-1 TRBV5-1 NA TGCGCCAGCAGCTTGGGGCAGCGGGAGGACTATGAGCAGTTCTTC CASSLGQREDYEQFF
TRBD1 TRBJ2-1 TRBV5-1 few TGCGCCAGCAGCTTGCGGGCGACAGGGTCGAGCGATGAGCAGTTCTTC CASSLRATGSSDEQFF
TRBD2 TRBJ2-1 TRBV5-1 few TGCGCCAGCAGCTTGCTAGCGGGGGGGCCGAATGAGCAGTTCTTC CASSLLAGGPNEQFF
TRBD2 TRBJ2-7 TRBV4-2 few TGTGCCAGCAGCCGACACCGACTAGCGGGAGCGATTCTCGACTACGAGCAGTACTTC CASSRHRLAGAILDYEQYF
TRBD1 TRBJ1-1 TRBV23-1 NA TGCGCCAGCAGTCAATCCCCAGGGGGCAGGACTGAAGCTTTCTTT CASSQSPGGRTEAFF
NA TRBJ2-7 TRBV7-2 few TGTGCCAGCAGCTCCCCTAGGATTGTCTACGAGCAGTACTTC CASSSPRIVYEQYF
TRBD1 TRBJ2-7 TRBV5-1 NA TGCGCCAGCACAGGAGGGGGGACAGGGGGCCGCTACGAGCAGTACTTC CASTGGGTGGRYEQYF
NA TRBJ2-5 TRBV5-1 NA TGCGCCAGCAGCTTGATGTCAGTCCAAGAGACCCAGTACTTC CASSLMSVQETQYF